Listed below are T cell receptor beta chains from one sample, sequenced in a study of blood T cells in healthy people across ages. From the 5' RACE reads, TCRdb called clonotypes with MiXCR, one entry per CDR3 protein. This sample has around 650,000 distinct CDR3 sequences; roughly 32% occur once, and the top ten carry 15%. Sequencing used blood. The receptor source for this set is a woman older than 75 in good health. Each CDR3 is given with its conserved first and last residue. The D gene is left open where the match is weak. The size of a clone is reported for some rows only, either as once, few or many, or as a class for expanded clones.

TRBV6-1	few	.	TRBJ1-5	CASRRGGGLGNNQPQHF	TGTGCCAGCCGCAGGGGAGGGGGACTGGGTAACAATCAGCCCCAGCATTTT
TRBV20-1	.	.	TRBJ2-5	CSARDLRVPGTQYF	TGCAGTGCTAGAGATCTCCGGGTTCCCGGGACCCAGTACTTC
TRBV5-6	.	TRBD1	TRBJ1-5	CASSAFTGDGQPQHF	TGTGCCAGCAGCGCCTTTACAGGGGACGGCCAGCCCCAGCATTTT
TRBV6-2/TRBV6-3	many	.	TRBJ1-2	CASSYLAGDYGYTF	TGTGCCAGCAGTTACCTCGCAGGGGACTATGGCTACACCTTC
TRBV29-1	many	TRBD2	TRBJ2-5	CSVALAGTQYF	TGCAGCGTTGCGCTAGCGGGGACCCAGTACTTC
TRBV3-1	.	TRBD2	TRBJ2-7	CASSPLAGDTYEQYF	TGTGCCAGCAGCCCCTTAGCGGGGGACACCTACGAGCAGTACTTC
TRBV29-1	.	TRBD2	TRBJ2-7	CSAGTSGKGEQYF	TGCAGCGCCGGGACTAGCGGGAAGGGGGAGCAGTACTTC
TRBV20-1	.	TRBD1	TRBJ2-1	CSAPGQGQETQFF	TGCAGTGCCCCGGGACAGGGGCAAGAGACCCAGTTCTTC
TRBV7-9	many	.	TRBJ2-1	CASSRGRWTEATYNEQFF	TGTGCCAGCAGCCGCGGAAGATGGACAGAGGCAACCTACAATGAGCAGTTCTTC
TRBV4-2	few	.	TRBJ1-2	CASSQSSNYGYTF	TGTGCCAGCAGCCAATCGAGTAACTATGGCTACACCTTC
TRBV20-1	.	TRBD1	TRBJ1-5	CSARDGRPGQASNQPQHF	TGCAGTGCTAGAGACGGCCGGCCGGGACAGGCTAGCAATCAGCCCCAGCATTTT
TRBV15	many	.	TRBJ2-3	CATGRGRSTDTQYF	TGTGCCACTGGCAGGGGTCGGAGCACAGATACGCAGTATTTT
TRBV24-1	.	.	TRBJ2-3	CATSDPGSTSTDTQYF	TGTGCCACCAGTGATCCGGGGTCCACTAGCACAGATACGCAGTATTTT
TRBV11-2	many	.	TRBJ2-7	CASSRHRSSYEQYF	TGTGCCAGCAGCCGCCACAGGAGCTCCTACGAGCAGTACTTC
TRBV20-1	many	TRBD2	TRBJ2-5	CSAVAGGRETQYF	TGCAGTGCTGTAGCGGGGGGGAGGGAGACCCAGTACTTC
TRBV18	few	.	TRBJ1-5	CASSPSGDQPQHF	TGTGCCAGCTCCCCCTCCGGGGATCAGCCCCAGCATTTT
TRBV11-1	.	.	TRBJ2-3	CASSHGGQGTDTQYF	TGTGCCAGTAGCCACGGGGGGCAGGGCACAGATACGCAGTATTTT